The source of this T cell receptor (beta chain) is a study of blood T cell repertoires in COVID-19. Study overall: Nucleic acid was either cDNA or gDNA, and it came from T cells, B-cell-depleted T cells, or PBMCs.

Per germline, CDR1 SNHLY and CDR2 FYNNEI. This CDR3 region has 16 residues. Trimming pared 2 bases from V and 3 bases from J, leaving 14 bases between. Original data processing: Quantification of nucleated cells was approximated via reference gene primer amplification. Produced via immunoSEQ multiplex PCR; TCRdb's table is partial and in-frame only. The V and J calls and the clone size are those of that table, but D and trimming were determined from the DNA. The sample carries more than 90,000 clones, 87% recorded once. This sequence was found in a woman aged 60 to 75 with COVID-19, enrolled during active disease. V is TRBV2 and J is TRBJ2-1; TRBD1 might be the D (6 bases). The sequenced material came from peripheral blood. This CDR3 reads CASSEYVGTFYNEQFF. CDR3 DNA: TGTGCCAGCAGTGAATATGTTGGGACATTCTACAATGAGCAGTTCTTC.